This T cell receptor beta chain was identified in a study of blood T cell repertoires in COVID-19. At the level of the study: The cDNA or gDNA used as material had been derived from T cells, B-cell-depleted T cells, or PBMCs.

V gave up 3 bases and J gave up 6 bases, with 15 bases separating them. This CDR3 spans 15 amino acids. In germline, CDR1 is MNHEY, CDR2 SMNVEV (reference sequence). Clones were read by immunoSEQ multiplex PCR, and TCRdb kept only the in-frame ones, dropping some. The table shows about 81,000 clones, with approximately 90% occurring only once. The chain is built from TRBV27 and TRBJ2-4; D possibly corresponds to TRBD1 (5 bases). The sample was PBMCs or T cells enriched from blood (not recorded which). The origin of this receptor is a woman in her forties or fifties with acute COVID-19. The CDR3 DNA reads as TGTGCCAGCAGTTTGACAGCTACCCTCGGAAACATTCAGTACTTC. Protein sequence: CASSLTATLGNIQYF.